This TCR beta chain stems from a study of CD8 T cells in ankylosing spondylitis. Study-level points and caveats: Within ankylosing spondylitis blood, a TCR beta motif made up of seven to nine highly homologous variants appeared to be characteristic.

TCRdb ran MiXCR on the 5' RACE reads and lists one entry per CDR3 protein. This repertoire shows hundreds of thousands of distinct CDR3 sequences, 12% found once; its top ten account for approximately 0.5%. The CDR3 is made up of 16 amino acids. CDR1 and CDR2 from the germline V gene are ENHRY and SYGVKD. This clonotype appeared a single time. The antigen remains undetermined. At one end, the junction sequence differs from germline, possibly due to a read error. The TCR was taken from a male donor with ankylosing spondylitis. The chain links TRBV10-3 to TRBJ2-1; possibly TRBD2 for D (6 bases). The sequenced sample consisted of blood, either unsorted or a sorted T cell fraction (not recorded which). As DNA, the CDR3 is TGTGCCCTCAGTGAGCCAAGTCGGGGGAAAATCAATGAGCAGTTCTTC. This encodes CALSEPSRGKINEQFF.